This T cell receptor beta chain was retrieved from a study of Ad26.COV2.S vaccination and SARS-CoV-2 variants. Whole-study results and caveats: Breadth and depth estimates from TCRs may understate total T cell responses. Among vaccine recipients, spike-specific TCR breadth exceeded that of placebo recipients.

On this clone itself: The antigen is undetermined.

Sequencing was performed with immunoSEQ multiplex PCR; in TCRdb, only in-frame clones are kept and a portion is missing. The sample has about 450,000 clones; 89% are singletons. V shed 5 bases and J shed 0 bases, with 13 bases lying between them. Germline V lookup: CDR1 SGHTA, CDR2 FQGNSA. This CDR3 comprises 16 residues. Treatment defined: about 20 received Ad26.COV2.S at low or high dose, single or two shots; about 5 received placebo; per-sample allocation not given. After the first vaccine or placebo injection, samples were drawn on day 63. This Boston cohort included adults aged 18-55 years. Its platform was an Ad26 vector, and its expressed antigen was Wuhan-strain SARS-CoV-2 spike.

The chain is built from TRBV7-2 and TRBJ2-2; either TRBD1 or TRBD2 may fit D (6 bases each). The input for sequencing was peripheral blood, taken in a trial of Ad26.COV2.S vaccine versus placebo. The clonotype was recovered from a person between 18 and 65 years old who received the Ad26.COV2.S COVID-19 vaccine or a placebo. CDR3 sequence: CASSPLGGANTGELFF. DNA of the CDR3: TGTGCCAGCAGCCCCCTGGGGGGCGCGAACACCGGGGAGCTGTTTTTT.